This TCR beta chain came from a study of identical twins. Findings and limits, study-wide: Its conclusions, products of cross-sectional statistical analysis, did not come from following the same donors. Diverse VJ usage suggested most zero-insertion clonotypes were not invariant T cells. For cord blood, abundant beta clonotypes had fewer insertions, unlike memory repertoires, which showed none.

TCRdb used MiXCR to reprocess the 5' RACE reads, holding one entry per CDR3 protein. The data contain 550,000 to 700,000 distinct CDR3 sequences, just under 10% of them singletons. This clonotype was seen ten or more times. Its target is not known. Per germline, CDR1 LNHNV and CDR2 YYDKDF (reference sequence). The length of the CDR3 is 15 residues. Trimming stripped 0 bases from V and 6 bases from J, with 12 bases between. These same records also appear under a second study, on yellow fever vaccine responses in identical twins.

Sequencing was performed on PBMCs. The sequence was obtained from a young woman in good health. V gene TRBV15 combines with J gene TRBJ2-1; D possibly uses TRBD1 or TRBD2 (6 bases each). CDR3 region: CATSRDLGGGNEQFF. In DNA, the CDR3 is TGTGCCACCAGCAGAGATCTCGGAGGGGGCAATGAGCAGTTCTTC.